Shown below are 29 T cell receptor beta chains from a single sample sequenced in a study of T cells after yellow fever vaccination. Each CDR3 protein gets one entry after TCRdb re-called the 5' RACE reads with MiXCR. The table records 150,000 to 200,000 distinct CDR3 sequences, about 6% of them present only once. Specimen: CD4+ T cells sorted from PBMCs, collected on the day of the first yellow fever vaccination. The source is a man in his late teens or twenties who received the YFV17D yellow fever vaccine.

The chain joins TRBV5-1 to TRBJ2-1; the match to TRBD2 covers 11 bases. The CDR3 extends over 19 amino acids. J was trimmed by 0 bases and V by 8 bases; bases with no gene match: 16. Germline V gene lookup returns CDR1 SGHRS and CDR2 YFSETQ. This chain's CDR3 is CASMTYGTSGASSYNEQFF. The CDR3 nucleotides read TGCGCCAGTATGACCTACGGGACTAGCGGTGCAAGCTCCTACAATGAGCAGTTCTTC.

The chain links TRBV20-1 to TRBJ2-3; 9 bases fit TRBD2. V gave up 4 bases and J gave up 3 bases; unmatched junction bases: 11. Germline V CDR1 and CDR2: DFQATT, SNEGSKA (reference sequence). The length of the CDR3 is 16 residues. Written as DNA, the CDR3 is TGCAGTGCTACCCTTCTGGCTAGCGGGGTGACAGATACGCAGTATTTT. Amino acid sequence: CSATLLASGVTDTQYF.

Only a few counts were recorded for this clonotype. The chain recombines TRBV11-2 with TRBJ2-7, with D perhaps TRBD1 (6 bases). The V gene lost 4 bases and the J gene lost 4 bases, with 14 bases spanning the gap. The CDR3 contains 14 residues. Per germline, CDR1 SGHAT and CDR2 FQNNGV. The CDR3 reads CASSSPDRLYEQYF. The CDR3 bases are TGTGCCAGCAGCTCACCCGACAGGCTTTACGAGCAGTACTTC.

This clonotype was seen many times. The J gene is TRBJ2-4, the V gene TRBV6-4; TRBD2 agrees at 7 bases. The CDR3 runs to 16 residues. The germline V gene encodes CDR1 MRHNA and CDR2 SNTAGT. The J segment lost 0 bases and the V segment lost 4 bases, leaving 6 bases of the junction unmatched. In nucleotides, the CDR3 is TGTGCCAGCAGTGCTGAAGCGGGGTTAGCCAAAAACATTCAGTACTTC. The encoded protein is CASSAEAGLAKNIQYF.

This clonotype was seen at least ten times. V is TRBV28 and J is TRBJ2-3; D possibly corresponds to TRBD1 (6 bases). CDR3 length equals 17 residues. The germline CDR1 and CDR2 sequences are MDHEN and SYDVKM. V was trimmed by 5 bases and J by 1 base, leaving 19 bases between them. Written as DNA, the CDR3 is TGTGCCAGCAGTCCGCGGTTCTTCCGACAGGGCACAGATACGCAGTATTTT. Its protein product is CASSPRFFRQGTDTQYF.

This clonotype was counted ten times or more. This rearrangement joins TRBV10-1 to TRBJ1-1; D is unclear. V was pared by 3 bases and J by 1 base, with 9 bases between. This CDR3 comprises 14 residues. In germline, CDR1 is WNHNN, CDR2 SYGVQD (reference sequence). The CDR3 DNA reads as TGCGCCAGCAGTGAAAGCAGGAGGAACACTGAAGCTTTCTTT. Its translation: CASSESRRNTEAFF.

This chain links TRBV7-8 with TRBJ2-2; the match to TRBD2 covers 15 bases. Germline V gives CDR1 SGHVS, CDR2 FQNEAQ. CDR3 size: 18 residues. Trimming removed 5 bases from V and 6 bases from J; junction bases left unmatched: 10. The CDR3 loop reads CASSIGLAGGTSAGELFF. CDR3 coding DNA: TGTGCCAGCAGCATAGGACTAGCGGGGGGGACGTCGGCCGGGGAGCTGTTTTTT. Complete variable domain (other parts from reference TRBV7-8 and TRBJ2-2): GAGVSQSPRYKVAKRGQDVALRCDPISGHVSLFWYQQALGQGPEFLTYFQNEAQLDKSGLPSDRFFAERPEGSVSTLKIQRTQQEDSAVYLCASSIGLAGGTSAGELFFGEGSRLTVL.

A few counts support this clonotype. This chain joins TRBV19 and TRBJ2-7; a possible D gene is TRBD1 (6 bases). Trimming cost V 3 bases and J 3 bases, with 9 bases left between them. The CDR3 is 13 residues long. Germline assignment: CDR1 LNHDA and CDR2 SQIVND (reference sequence). The CDR3 region is CASSIEGGYEQYF. For the CDR3, the DNA is TGTGCCAGTAGTATTGAAGGGGGCTACGAGCAGTACTTC.

This clonotype was recorded a few times. The genes are TRBV19 and TRBJ2-5; 11 bases line up with TRBD2. CDR3 length equals 15 residues. The ends lost 6 bases at V and 1 base at J; junction bases unmatched: 4. Per the germline V gene, CDR1 is LNHDA and CDR2 is SQIVND (reference sequence). Here the CDR3 DNA reads TGTGCCAGTAGAGAACTAGCGGGGGCCCAAGAGACCCAGTACTTC. Translation gives CASRELAGAQETQYF.

The chain employs TRBV7-2 and TRBJ1-2, with D possibly matching TRBD1 (6 bases). CDR1 SGHTA and CDR2 FQGNSA come from the germline V gene. The CDR3 consists of 15 residues. V shed 4 bases and J shed 1 base, with 13 bases lying between them. The CDR3 sequence is CASSSYRAHNYGYTF. In DNA, the CDR3 is TGTGCCAGCAGCTCCTACAGGGCCCATAACTATGGCTACACCTTC.

The sample holds many counts of this clonotype. This chain links TRBV20-1 with TRBJ2-7, with 9 nucleotides matching TRBD1. This CDR3 spans 13 amino acids. Per germline, CDR1 DFQATT and CDR2 SNEGSKA (reference sequence). This chain's CDR3 is CSAEGTGITEQYF. The CDR3 bases are TGCTCGGCGGAAGGGACAGGGATAACCGAGCAGTACTTC.

This clonotype was counted many times. The V call is TRBV7-2, the J call TRBJ1-1; no definite D call. Germline values: CDR1 SGHTA, CDR2 FQGNSA. The CDR3 loop spans 15 amino acids. With 4 bases removed from V and 4 bases from J, the gap between germline ends came to 16 bases. CDR3 bases: TGTGCCAGCAGCTCGGATTGGGAGGGTACCACTGAAGCTTTCTTT. It encodes CASSSDWEGTTEAFF.

This clonotype was seen a handful of times. The V gene is TRBV27, the J gene TRBJ2-2; D not resolved. V lost 5 bases to trimming and J lost 2 bases, with 9 bases between them. The CDR3 is made up of 14 amino acids. The germline V gene has CDR1 MNHEY and CDR2 SMNVEV (reference sequence). DNA for the CDR3: TGTGCCAGCAGTCCTACATACAACACCGGGGAGCTGTTTTTT. Its protein is CASSPTYNTGELFF.

This clonotype was observed a few times. The chain combines TRBV5-1 with TRBJ2-3; TRBD1 matches 7 bases. CDR1 is SGHRS and CDR2 is YFSETQ in the germline V gene. J gave up 6 bases and V 0 bases, and 10 bases lay outside the gene matches. The CDR3 runs 16 residues. The CDR3 bases are TGCGCCAGCAGCTTGGTTGGACAGGCCTATCGGGATACGCAGTATTTT. This sequence encodes CASSLVGQAYRDTQYF.

J is TRBJ2-1 and V is TRBV25-1; TRBD2 matches 8 bases. V lost 0 bases, J lost 8 bases, and 15 bases stayed unmatched. The germline CDR1 and CDR2 sequences are MGHDK and SYGVNS. There are 18 residues in the CDR3. CDR3 bases: TGTGCCAGCAGTGAATATAAAGCGCTCGGGGGGGCTATGGATGAGCAGTTCTTC. Protein: CASSEYKALGGAMDEQFF.

The chain couples TRBV11-2 to TRBJ2-1; D is perhaps TRBD1 (7 bases). Deletions cut 5 bases from V and 4 bases from J, with 21 bases between. Looked up from germline, CDR1 is SGHAT and CDR2 is FQNNGV. The CDR3 runs 17 residues. This CDR3 is CASSPTGAGGFYNEQFF. In DNA form, the CDR3 reads TGTGCCAGCAGCCCGACAGGTGCAGGGGGGTTTTACAATGAGCAGTTCTTC.

This clonotype has ten or more counts. The chain has TRBV6-2 or TRBV6-3 and TRBJ2-1; 15 nucleotides line up with TRBD2. The ends lost 4 bases at V and 6 bases at J; junction bases unmatched: 4. CDR3 length: 16 residues. Germline CDR1 and CDR2: MNHEY and SVGEGT. CDR3 loop: CASSSGTSGGTNEQFF. The CDR3 nucleotides are TGTGCCAGCAGTTCCGGGACTAGCGGGGGGACCAATGAGCAGTTCTTC.

This clonotype was detected ten times or more. The chain has TRBV28 and TRBJ1-4; possibly TRBD1 for D (6 bases). The CDR3 has 14 residues. V was shortened by 8 bases and J by 5 bases, with 15 bases between the two germline ends. Germline-derived CDR1 and CDR2 are MDHEN and SYDVKM. DNA for the CDR3: TGTGCCAGCGTTAGAGGGGGGATGAATGAAAAACTGTTTTTT. This codes for CASVRGGMNEKLFF.

V gene TRBV11-3 combines with J gene TRBJ2-2, with TRBD1 matching 7 bases. The V and J ends lost 3 bases and 6 bases, in that order; junction bases with no gene match: 1. The CDR3 contains 13 residues. Germline lookup yields CDR1 SGHNT and CDR2 YENEEA. CDR3 DNA: TGTGCCAGCAGCTTTCAGGGGGCCGGGGAGCTGTTTTTT. Amino acids: CASSFQGAGELFF.

The V and J genes are TRBV20-1 and TRBJ2-1; D possibly corresponds to TRBD1 (6 bases). Trimming shortened V by 6 bases and J by 4 bases, and 13 bases separated the two germline ends. This CDR3 spans 13 amino acids. Germline V gene sequence: CDR1 DFQATT, CDR2 SNEGSKA (reference sequence). CDR3 in DNA: TGCAGTGCGACGAGGGACACTTACAATGAGCAGTTCTTC. Translating gives CSATRDTYNEQFF.

There are a few counts of this clonotype. The chain has TRBV6-6 and TRBJ2-1, with TRBD1 matching over 7 bases. J gave up 12 bases and V 6 bases, and 5 bases lay outside the gene matches. Germline CDR1 and CDR2: MNHNY and SVGAGI (reference sequence). The CDR3 spans 11 residues. The CDR3 DNA follows: TGTGCCAGCAGACAAACAGGGGTGCAGTTCTTC. It yields the protein CASRQTGVQFF.

A few counts support this clonotype. The chain links TRBV7-3 to TRBJ2-1; a possible D gene is TRBD1 (6 bases). The CDR3 is 13 amino acids. Trimming pared 5 bases from V and 4 bases from J, leaving 9 bases between. Looked up from germline, CDR1 is SGHTA and CDR2 is FQGTGA. CDR3 DNA: TGTGCCAGCAGCCCAGGGGTTTACAATGAGCAGTTCTTC. It translates to CASSPGVYNEQFF.

This rearrangement joins TRBV5-8 to TRBJ2-3; a weak D match, TRBD2 (6 bases). The germline V gene has CDR1 SGHTS and CDR2 YDEGEE. The CDR3 is made up of 15 amino acids. V dropped 1 base and J dropped 0 bases, with 9 bases sitting between them. The CDR3 protein is CASSLYGTSTDTQYF. In nucleotides, the CDR3 is TGTGCCAGCAGCTTGTACGGGACTAGCACAGATACGCAGTATTTT.

The CDR3 DNA sequence: TGCGCCAGCAGGCCAACCGTCAGGGGGGCCTATGGCTACACCTTC. This encodes CASRPTVRGAYGYTF. This chain joins TRBV5-1 and TRBJ1-2; 7 positions agree with TRBD1. This CDR3 is built from 15 residues. The germline CDR1 and CDR2 sequences are SGHRS and YFSETQ. V shed 5 bases and J 4 bases; nucleotides not matched to a gene: 11.

In this sample, this clonotype turned up a few times. V is TRBV4-2 and J is TRBJ1-2; D is uncertain. The CDR3 extends over 13 amino acids. CDR1 is LGHNA and CDR2 is YNFKEQ in the germline V gene. The V and J ends lost 8 bases and 7 bases respectively, with 17 bases between them. CDR3 DNA: TGTGCCAGCCGGGCCTCGGGAGGTGGTGGCTACACCTTC. Translated: CASRASGGGGYTF.

This clonotype was seen repeatedly, ten times or more. V usage is TRBV12-3 or TRBV12-4 and J usage is TRBJ2-7; 7 bases align to TRBD1. The length of the CDR3 is 14 residues. V lost 3 bases and J lost 3; bases outside the gene matches: 5. CDR3 sequence: CASSFGDRHYEQYF. The DNA of the CDR3 is TGTGCCAGCAGTTTCGGGGACAGACACTACGAGCAGTACTTC.

This clonotype showed up many times. The chain combines TRBV12-3 or TRBV12-4 with TRBJ2-3, with D possibly TRBD1 on 5 matching bases. The CDR3 contains 13 residues. Trimming left V 3 bases short and J 5 bases short, with 9 bases between. CDR3: CASSFRQLDTQYF. CDR3 DNA sequence: TGTGCCAGCAGTTTTAGACAGCTAGATACGCAGTATTTT.

The chain uses TRBV18 and TRBJ1-2, with a possible D match to TRBD1 (5 bases). V lost 6 bases to trimming and J lost 3 bases, with 11 bases between them. The germline V gene encodes CDR1 KGHSH and CDR2 LQKENI. The CDR3 is 13 amino acids. Written as DNA, the CDR3 is TGTGCCAGCTCCCCGACAGTGCACTATGGCTACACCTTC. It codes for CASSPTVHYGYTF.

This clonotype was seen at least ten times. The CDR3 coding sequence is TGCGCCAGCAGCTTGAGGGGGCCTGGGGCCAACGTCCTGACTTTC. Translating it yields CASSLRGPGANVLTF. The chain employs TRBV5-1 and TRBJ2-6, with 7 bases lining up with TRBD1. Germline V gene sequence: CDR1 SGHRS, CDR2 YFSETQ. V was pared by 1 base and J by 2 bases, with 0 bases of the junction left unmatched. The CDR3 extends over 15 amino acids.